The 27 T cell receptor beta chains below come from one sample, sequenced in a study of T cells after yellow fever vaccination. TCRdb re-analysed the 5' RACE reads in MiXCR, keeping a single row per CDR3 protein. The sample holds 450,000 to 550,000 distinct CDR3 sequences, 19% seen once. Material: PBMCs, obtained 15 days after the yellow fever booster vaccination. Receptor source: a man younger than 40 who received the YFV17D yellow fever vaccine.

The chain employs TRBV5-1 and TRBJ1-1; no definite D call. Germline CDR1 reads SGHRS; CDR2 reads YFSETQ. V lost 4 bases and J 4 bases, leaving 17 bases between the germline ends. This CDR3 is built from 15 residues. The CDR3 sequence is CASSHGSAVGTEAFF. The CDR3 DNA reads TGCGCCAGCAGCCACGGTAGTGCGGTCGGCACTGAAGCTTTCTTT.

This chain links TRBV3-1 with TRBJ2-6; D call uncertain. Germline assignment: CDR1 LGHDT and CDR2 YNNKEL (reference sequence). The CDR3 has 14 amino acids. The V end lost 7 bases, the J end lost 0 bases, and 7 bases lay between the germline ends. The CDR3 loop reads CASMAGSGANVLTF. The CDR3 DNA reads TGTGCCAGCATGGCAGGCTCTGGGGCCAACGTCCTGACTTTC.

The chain recombines TRBV9 with TRBJ1-3; the D gene is possibly TRBD1 (6 bases). Per the germline V gene, CDR1 is SGDLS and CDR2 is YYNGEE. The V gene lost 3 bases and the J gene lost 7 bases, with 17 bases spanning the gap. The CDR3 loop spans 15 amino acids. The CDR3 reads CASSADTRGGNTIYF. The CDR3, as DNA: TGTGCCAGCAGCGCAGATACTCGAGGGGGGAACACCATATATTTT.

This chain uses TRBV15 with TRBJ1-1; D unresolved. The germline V gene has CDR1 LNHNV and CDR2 YYDKDF (reference sequence). The CDR3 is made up of 13 amino acids. V lost 0 bases and J 1 base, leaving 3 bases between the germline ends. The CDR3: CATSREANTEAFF. The CDR3, as DNA: TGTGCCACCAGCAGAGAGGCGAACACTGAAGCTTTCTTT.

In its sample, this clonotype was seen a few times. The V call is TRBV6-2 or TRBV6-3, the J call TRBJ2-3; 8 bases fit TRBD2. The CDR3 has 15 residues. Trimming removed 7 bases from V and 4 bases from J; junction bases left unmatched: 10. Germline values: CDR1 MNHEY, CDR2 SVGEGT. The CDR3 nucleotides are TGTGCCAGCACCCTCCGGGGACTAGGATCAGATACGCAGTATTTT. It is translated as CASTLRGLGSDTQYF.

Only a few counts were recorded for this clonotype. This chain connects TRBV20-1 to TRBJ2-4, with 10 bases matching TRBD2. V shed 6 bases, J shed 11 bases, and the junction held 7 bases outside the gene matches. The CDR3 spans 12 residues. CDR1 is DFQATT and CDR2 is SNEGSKA in the germline V gene (reference sequence). The CDR3 reads CSARSGGVVQYF. The DNA of the CDR3 is TGCAGTGCCCGGAGCGGGGGGGTTGTTCAGTACTTC.

This clonotype was counted only a few times. The V and J genes are TRBV29-1 and TRBJ2-1; D not resolved. The V end was cut by 7 bases, the J end by 6 bases, with 13 bases between. The CDR3 extends over 12 amino acids. Per the germline V gene, CDR1 is SQVTM and CDR2 is ANQGSEA. This CDR3 is CSGITVGNEQFF. CDR3 nucleotides: TGCAGCGGAATAACCGTGGGCAATGAGCAGTTCTTC.

V gene TRBV15 combines with J gene TRBJ2-4, with D hard to call. This CDR3 comprises 19 residues. The ends were cut back, 1 base at V and 1 base at J, with 20 bases in the middle. CDR1 and CDR2 from the germline V gene are LNHNV and YYDKDF (reference sequence). CDR3 sequence: CATSRGAPWGSPAKNIQYF. CDR3 in DNA: TGTGCCACCAGCAGAGGCGCCCCGTGGGGAAGTCCGGCCAAAAACATTCAGTACTTC.

The V gene is TRBV6-2 or TRBV6-3, the J gene TRBJ2-1, with a possible D match to TRBD2 (5 bases). Germline CDR1 reads MNHEY; CDR2 reads SVGEGT. The CDR3 extends over 15 amino acids. Deletions cut 6 bases from V and 6 bases from J, with 18 bases between. The CDR3 sequence is CASSPRYGGRNEQFF. The CDR3 nucleotides are TGTGCCAGCAGCCCGAGGTACGGAGGCCGCAATGAGCAGTTCTTC.

The gene calls are TRBV12-3 or TRBV12-4 and TRBJ2-7, with D perhaps matching TRBD1 (6 bases). CDR3 size: 16 residues. The V and J ends lost 5 bases and 2 bases respectively, with 19 bases between them. CDR3 sequence: CASSPPLQGITYEQYF. For the CDR3, the DNA is TGTGCCAGCAGTCCACCGCTACAGGGAATTACCTACGAGCAGTACTTC.

The CDR3 protein is CASSLVLAGIGNTGELFF. CDR3 DNA sequence: TGTGCCAGCAGCTTGGTTCTAGCGGGGATAGGGAACACCGGGGAGCTGTTTTTT. This chain joins TRBV5-5 and TRBJ2-2; TRBD2 agrees at 9 bases. Germline lookup yields CDR1 SGHKS and CDR2 YYEKEE (reference sequence). The CDR3 length is 18 residues. Germline trimming cut 0 bases from V and 1 base from J; bases unmatched to any gene: 7.

The V gene is TRBV7-2, the J gene TRBJ2-1, with D uncertain. V was trimmed by 1 base and J by 5 bases, leaving 9 bases between them. The CDR3 totals 14 residues. The V gene's germline CDR1 is SGHTA and CDR2 FQGNSA. CDR3 loop: CASSLVFLDNEQFF. The CDR3 DNA follows: TGTGCCAGCAGCTTAGTGTTCCTAGACAATGAGCAGTTCTTC.

The genes are TRBV24-1 and TRBJ2-1; 9 positions agree with TRBD2. Unmatched junction bases numbered 7, after V lost 4 bases and J lost 7 bases. Germline V gene sequence: CDR1 KGHDR, CDR2 SFDVKD. The CDR3 length is 15 residues. CDR3 sequence (DNA): TGTGCCACCAGTGACGTAGCGGGAGCAAATAATGAGCAGTTCTTC. Translating gives CATSDVAGANNEQFF.

This clonotype was counted a few times. This chain joins TRBV11-2 and TRBJ2-7; 10 bases agree with TRBD2. V was clipped by 5 bases and J by 3 bases; unmatched bases: 16. CDR1 is SGHAT, CDR2 FQNNGV, per germline. The CDR3 runs 18 residues. The chain's CDR3 is CASSRALAGALGNYEQYF. The CDR3 nucleotides read TGTGCCAGCAGCCGGGCCCTAGCGGGAGCTCTTGGGAACTACGAGCAGTACTTC.

This clonotype was found a few times. The chain links TRBV10-3 to TRBJ2-1, with D possibly being TRBD2 (5 bases). V was pared by 5 bases and J by 9 bases, with 11 bases between. The CDR3 is made up of 12 amino acids. From germline, CDR1 is ENHRY and CDR2 SYGVKD. The DNA for the CDR3 is TGTGCCATCAGTCTGGACTCGGGTGAGCAGTTCTTC. It specifies CAISLDSGEQFF.

This clonotype came up many times. The chain uses TRBV18 and TRBJ1-2, with 8 bases aligning to TRBD1. The V gene's germline CDR1 is KGHSH and CDR2 LQKENI. V trimming: 3 bases; J trimming: 3 bases; junction bases outside the gene matches: 0. This CDR3 has 13 amino acids. The CDR3 nucleotides read TGTGCCAGCTCACCGGGACAGGACTATGGCTACACCTTC. The encoded protein is CASSPGQDYGYTF.

This clonotype showed up just a few times. The chain joins TRBV6-1 to TRBJ2-2; D not resolved. Per the germline V gene, CDR1 is MNHNS and CDR2 is SASEGT. This CDR3 is 15 amino acids long. V lost 6 bases to trimming and J lost 4 bases, with 15 bases between them. The DNA for the CDR3 is TGTGCCAGCAGACCCAGGTCCCGTGGCACCGGGGAGCTGTTTTTT. Protein: CASRPRSRGTGELFF.

J is TRBJ2-7 and V is TRBV5-1; D gene uncertain. This CDR3 comprises 14 residues. Trimming took off 0 bases at V and 1 base at J, with 8 bases between the two ends. Germline CDR1 SGHRS, CDR2 YFSETQ. In DNA, the CDR3 is TGCGCCAGCAGCTTGGCAGAGGCATCCTACGAGCAGTACTTC. Its translation is CASSLAEASYEQYF. Based on the CDR3 plus reference TRBV5-1 and TRBJ2-7, the full variable domain is KAGVTQTPRYLIKTRGQQVTLSCSPISGHRSVSWYQQTPGQGLQFLFEYFSETQRNKGNFPGRFSGRQFSNSRSEMNVSTLELGDSALYLCASSLAEASYEQYFGPGTRLTVT.

This clonotype was detected a few times. One end of the junction is discordant with germline, which a read error may explain. This chain links TRBV29-1 with TRBJ2-7; maybe TRBD2 (6 bases). The germline CDR1 and CDR2 sequences are SQVTM and ANQGSEA. This CDR3 has 12 residues. This chain's CDR3 is CSASGLNYKQYF. DNA for the CDR3: TGCAGCGCGTCGGGACTGAACTACAAGCAGTACTTC.

V usage is TRBV3-1 and J usage is TRBJ2-5; TRBD1 agrees at 8 bases. With V trimmed by 2 bases and J by 3 bases, 8 bases remained unmatched. Germline V gene sequence: CDR1 LGHDT, CDR2 YNNKEL (reference sequence). The CDR3 extends over 16 amino acids. This CDR3 reads CASSQRTGYSEETQYF. The CDR3 nucleotides are TGTGCCAGCAGCCAACGGACAGGGTATAGCGAAGAGACCCAGTACTTC.

The chain couples TRBV7-2 to TRBJ2-1; 8 bases are a match to TRBD2. V lost 3 bases, J lost 7 bases, and 5 bases stayed unmatched. There are 14 residues in the CDR3. CDR1 is SGHTA and CDR2 is FQGNSA in the germline V gene. The chain's CDR3 is CASSFPSSGNEQFF. In DNA, the CDR3 is TGTGCCAGCAGCTTTCCCTCTAGCGGGAATGAGCAGTTCTTC.

The gene calls are TRBV9 and TRBJ2-7; D is perhaps TRBD1 or TRBD2 (5 bases each). Per germline, CDR1 SGDLS and CDR2 YYNGEE. The V end lost 3 bases, the J end lost 7 bases, and 23 bases lay between the germline ends. The CDR3 extends over 16 amino acids. The CDR3 spells CASSGPRQGNPGEQYF. Here the CDR3 DNA reads TGTGCCAGCAGCGGCCCCCGTCAGGGAAACCCGGGGGAGCAGTACTTC.

This rearrangement joins TRBV9 to TRBJ2-5; D is perhaps TRBD1 or TRBD2 (6 bases each). This CDR3 comprises 17 residues. V was cut by 2 bases and J by 6 bases, with 23 bases left in between. CDR1 and CDR2 from the germline V gene are SGDLS and YYNGEE. CDR3 coding DNA: TGTGCCAGCAGCGTGGGGGCCGGGGGCAGAGGATTCCAGACCCAGTACTTC. This sequence encodes CASSVGAGGRGFQTQYF.

This clonotype was observed a few times. The V call is TRBV12-3 or TRBV12-4, the J call TRBJ2-5; TRBD2 matches at 9 bases. Unmatched junction bases numbered 3, after V lost 5 bases and J lost 2 bases. This CDR3 comprises 14 residues. The CDR3 protein is CASSMAGGQETQYF. In DNA form, the CDR3 reads TGTGCCAGCAGTATGGCGGGAGGGCAAGAGACCCAGTACTTC.

This clonotype was detected a few times. The V and J genes are TRBV20-1 and TRBJ2-5, with 9 bases aligning to TRBD2. In germline, CDR1 is DFQATT, CDR2 SNEGSKA (reference sequence). The junction had 12 bases not matched to a gene; V was cut back by 3 bases and J by 4 bases. The CDR3 runs to 16 residues. The CDR3 nucleotides read TGCAGTGCTAGTGGGGGGGGACTAGCTGGAGGAGAGACCCAGTACTTC. Encoded protein: CSASGGGLAGGETQYF.

This clonotype was recorded a few times. This chain connects TRBV14 to TRBJ2-3, with D tentatively TRBD1 or TRBD2 (6 bases each). Germline V CDR1 and CDR2: SGHDN, FVKESK. The CDR3 is 17 amino acids. Trimming stripped 1 base from V and 1 base from J, with 15 bases between. CDR3 sequence reads: CASSQGAWGAGTDTQYF. The DNA for the CDR3 is TGTGCCAGCAGCCAAGGGGCCTGGGGGGCCGGCACAGATACGCAGTATTTT.

V usage is TRBV20-1 and J usage is TRBJ2-1; 7 bases are shared with TRBD1. With V trimmed by 4 bases and J by 6 bases, 9 bases remained unmatched. The CDR3 extends over 14 amino acids. CDR1 DFQATT and CDR2 SNEGSKA come from the germline V gene (reference sequence). CDR3: CSANPQGVGNEQFF. Written as DNA, the CDR3 is TGCAGTGCTAATCCCCAGGGGGTCGGCAATGAGCAGTTCTTC.